Below, 7 T cell receptor beta chains from the same sample are listed, as sequenced in a study of shared clonotypes between healthy human individuals. Repertoires were generated with immunoSEQ multiplex PCR, while TCRdb's copy carries only in-frame clones and drops some. The data contain approximately 600,000 clones, 85% to 95% of them seen just once; the ten biggest clones take up approximately 0.11%. Terminally differentiated effector memory CD45RA+ cells were left out of the naive CD8 fraction, which was CD45RO-negative and positively selected for CCR7. Sequencing was performed on naive CD8+ T cells sorted from blood. The source is a woman aged 25 to 39 in good health.

This sequence joins TRBV5-8 and TRBJ1-5; 7 bases agree with TRBD1. J lost 2 bases, V lost 4 bases, and 9 bases had no gene match. CDR1 is SGHTS and CDR2 is YDEGEE in the germline V gene. The CDR3 has 16 amino acids. This CDR3 is CASSRAFQGGNQPQHF. The CDR3 DNA is TGTGCCAGCAGCCGGGCCTTCCAGGGGGGCAATCAGCCCCAGCATTTT.

The table lists this clone with a count of one. This same CDR3 is encoded by further DNA sequences in the sample. The CDR3 loop is CASSYEGGTEAFF. The CDR3 region has the DNA TGTGCCAGCAGTTACGAGGGTGGGACTGAAGCTTTCTTT. The V and J genes are TRBV6-5 and TRBJ1-1; no reliable D call. The CDR3 has 13 residues. Trimming left V 2 bases short and J 5 bases short, with 9 bases between. Germline-derived CDR1 and CDR2 are MNHEY and SVGAGI.

The chain employs TRBV7-2 and TRBJ1-6; D might be TRBD1 (6 bases). The CDR3 totals 18 residues. Trimming left V 0 bases short and J 9 bases short, with 21 bases between. Germline values: CDR1 SGHTA, CDR2 FQGNSA. Written as DNA, the CDR3 is TGTGCCAGCAGCTTAGCAAATAGGGGGGCGCTCTTCAGTTCACCCCTCCACTTT. Translation gives CASSLANRGALFSSPLHF.

V usage is TRBV19 and J usage is TRBJ2-1; 12 bases map to TRBD2. V lost 7 bases to trimming and J lost 7 bases; unmatched junction nucleotides: 8. CDR1 and CDR2 (germline): LNHDA, SQIVND (reference sequence). This CDR3 spans 15 amino acids. CDR3 loop: CASTLAGGPLNEQFF. CDR3 bases: TGTGCCAGTACGCTAGCGGGAGGGCCGCTTAATGAGCAGTTCTTC.

Only one count was recorded for this clone. This chain uses TRBV29-1 with TRBJ2-1; no definite D call. This CDR3 has 13 residues. V was trimmed by 0 bases and J by 5 bases, leaving 8 bases between them. Germline V gene sequence: CDR1 SQVTM, CDR2 ANQGSEA. CDR3 DNA: TGCAGCGTTGAAGATGTGAGTAACAATGAGCAGTTCTTC. Translated: CSVEDVSNNEQFF.

This chain links TRBV27 with TRBJ1-1, with TRBD1 matching over 9 bases. The CDR3 runs to 17 residues. CDR1 is MNHEY and CDR2 is SMNVEV in the germline V gene (reference sequence). With V trimmed by 7 bases and J by 5 bases, 17 bases remained unmatched. CDR3 protein: CASTPGTGILSGTEAFF. As DNA, the CDR3 is TGTGCCAGCACTCCCGGGACAGGGATTCTTAGTGGGACTGAAGCTTTCTTT.

This rearrangement joins TRBV4-2 to TRBJ2-2; a possible D gene is TRBD2 (5 bases). Per the germline V gene, CDR1 is LGHNA and CDR2 is YNFKEQ. The CDR3 is 13 residues long. The ends were cut back, 8 bases at V and 5 bases at J, with 12 bases in the middle. CDR3 sequence reads: CASDGRGTGELFF. CDR3 nucleotide sequence: TGTGCCAGCGATGGACGGGGTACCGGGGAGCTGTTTTTT.